The next 17 T cell receptor beta chains were all read from a single sample in a study of human T cells and chemical hapten exposure. Each CDR3 protein gets one entry after TCRdb re-called the RACE reads with MiXCR. The sample has roughly 64,000 distinct CDR3 sequences; approximately 10% are singletons. Time point of the sample: pre-sensitization, week 0. Treatment indicated: therapeutic diphenylcyclopropenone sensitization with weekly scalp DPC. The sequencing used whole blood, collected in connection with sensitization to the hapten diphenylcyclopropenone (DPC). These receptors were taken from a woman aged 40 to 55 with alopecia areata. Some clones in this sample may be carry-over from other donors' samples.

Remarks on this clonotype: This may be a read error: a much more frequent sequence differs by one nucleotide. In this CDR3 the conserved last residue, phenylalanine or tryptophan, is missing, so a read error is likely. The rearrangement uses TRBV28 and TRBJ2-5, with D maybe TRBD2 (6 bases). V was clipped by 3 bases and J by 5 bases, with 25 bases between them. The CDR3 covers 18 residues. Germline CDR1 MDHEN, CDR2 SYDVKM. The CDR3 here is CASSFMRPREAGLETQYI. The CDR3 DNA follows: TGTGCCAGCAGTTTTATGCGGCCCCGCGAGGCGGGACTTGAGACCCAGTACATC.

This clonotype was seen at least ten times. V usage is TRBV24-1 and J usage is TRBJ2-2; weak D call: TRBD2 (5 bases). The CDR3 runs to 14 residues. The V gene lost 7 bases and the J gene lost 3 bases, with 11 bases spanning the gap. Per germline, CDR1 KGHDR and CDR2 SFDVKD. This chain's CDR3 is CATSGLGDTGELFF. DNA of the CDR3: TGTGCCACCAGCGGTTTGGGAGACACCGGGGAGCTGTTTTTT.

There are a few counts of this clonotype. The chain employs TRBV30 and TRBJ2-3, with TRBD2 identical over 7 bases. CDR1 is GTSNPN, CDR2 SVGIG, per germline (reference sequence). V lost 1 base, J lost 4 bases, and 11 bases stayed unmatched. This CDR3 has 16 residues. CDR3 loop: CAWSGVTSYMADTQYF. CDR3 nucleotides: TGTGCCTGGAGTGGCGTGACTAGCTACATGGCAGATACGCAGTATTTT.

In its sample, this clonotype was seen many times. The chain combines TRBV6-5 with TRBJ2-7; 8 positions agree with TRBD1. Unmatched junction bases numbered 6, after V lost 0 bases and J lost 2 bases. This CDR3 is 16 amino acids long. Germline values: CDR1 MNHEY, CDR2 SVGAGI. The DNA for the CDR3 is TGTGCCAGCAGTTACTCTGGACAGGGTACTACCTACGAGCAGTACTTC. This gives the protein CASSYSGQGTTYEQYF.

With respect to this clonotype: A read error is possible here, since a much larger clone lies one base away. The V and J genes are TRBV10-3 and TRBJ1-3; no firm D call. Germline V gene lookup returns CDR1 ENHRY and CDR2 SYGVKD. V lost 11 bases and J lost 0, with 17 bases in between. The CDR3 extends over 15 amino acids. The CDR3 sequence is CAVSGKPTSGNTIYF. CDR3 bases: TGTGCCGTCTCCGGGAAGCCGACCTCTGGAAACACCATATATTTT.

This clonotype showed up just a few times. The gene calls are TRBV6-4 and TRBJ1-6, with a weak D call TRBD1 (5 bases). In germline, CDR1 is MRHNA, CDR2 SNTAGT. The V end lost 6 bases, the J end lost 5 bases, and 11 bases lay between the germline ends. The CDR3 extends over 14 amino acids. The CDR3 nucleotides read TGTGCCAGCAGACCGGCGGGGGATAATTCACCCCTCCACTTT. It specifies CASRPAGDNSPLHF.

The sample holds many counts of this clonotype. The rearrangement uses TRBV18 and TRBJ1-4, with no clear D. CDR1 is KGHSH, CDR2 LQKENI, per germline. The CDR3 covers 13 residues. Trimming removed 4 bases at V and 3 bases at J, with 6 bases between. The CDR3 DNA reads as TGTGCCAGCTCACGGGGTCCTAATGAAAAACTGTTTTTT. This gives the protein CASSRGPNEKLFF.

The V gene is TRBV7-2, the J gene TRBJ2-2; D remains ambiguous. Germline assignment: CDR1 SGHTA and CDR2 FQGNSA. Trimming pared 5 bases from V and 0 bases from J, leaving 13 bases between. The CDR3 loop spans 16 amino acids. CDR3 DNA sequence: TGTGCCAGCAGCCTTCTGCCTGGGACGAACACCGGGGAGCTGTTTTTT. This translates into CASSLLPGTNTGELFF.

This clonotype was counted at least ten times. The chain employs TRBV7-9 and TRBJ2-2; 14 bases are shared with TRBD2. The CDR3 length is 22 residues. CDR1 is SEHNR and CDR2 is FQNEAQ in the germline V gene (reference sequence). Germline trimming cut 5 bases from V and 7 bases from J; bases unmatched to any gene: 24. The CDR3 DNA sequence: TGTGCCAGCAGCCGAAAAGCCGACAGGATCTTGGGACTAGCGGGAGTTTTCGGGGAGCTGTTTTTT. It yields the protein CASSRKADRILGLAGVFGELFF.

This clonotype has more than one count but fewer than ten. The J gene is TRBJ2-3, the V gene TRBV5-4; D is unresolved. Germline V CDR1 and CDR2: SGHNT, YYREEE (reference sequence). The V end was cut by 4 bases, the J end by 6 bases, with 12 bases between. This CDR3 has 13 amino acids. The CDR3 loop is CASSPTPRDTQYF. CDR3 nucleotide sequence: TGTGCCAGCAGCCCTACTCCCCGGGATACGCAGTATTTT.

This clonotype has a count of ten or more. The chain uses TRBV6-2 or TRBV6-3 and TRBJ1-2; D uncertain. Germline loops: CDR1 MNHEY, CDR2 SVGEGT. This CDR3 comprises 12 residues. The V and J ends lost 4 bases and 8 bases respectively, with 11 bases between them. The CDR3 region is CASSSTPFGYTF. The CDR3 coding sequence is TGTGCCAGCAGTTCAACCCCTTTCGGCTACACCTTC.

In its sample, this clonotype was seen many times. This rearrangement joins TRBV12-3 or TRBV12-4 to TRBJ2-1, with a possible D match to TRBD2 (6 bases). V lost 8 bases and J lost 6, with 17 bases in between. The CDR3 loop spans 14 amino acids. Written as DNA, the CDR3 is TGTGCCAGCGGCCGGAGGGAGATTTTCAATGAGCAGTTCTTC. It yields the protein CASGRREIFNEQFF.

This clonotype occurred many times. The chain couples TRBV29-1 to TRBJ2-2, with D possibly matching TRBD2 (6 bases). The CDR3 extends over 14 amino acids. The ends were cut back, 6 bases at V and 0 bases at J, with 11 bases in the middle. The germline CDR1 and CDR2 sequences are SQVTM and ANQGSEA. CDR3 sequence (DNA): TGCAGCGTACCAGCGGGCCCGAACACCGGGGAGCTGTTTTTT. Its protein is CSVPAGPNTGELFF.

The chain couples TRBV19 to TRBJ2-7; 8 bases are a match to TRBD1. V dropped 5 bases and J dropped 4; count of bases not matched to a gene: 10. The germline V gene encodes CDR1 LNHDA and CDR2 SQIVND (reference sequence). The CDR3 spans 15 residues. CDR3 in amino acids: CASSPGQGVGYEQYF. CDR3 DNA sequence: TGTGCCAGTAGTCCCGGACAGGGTGTCGGGTACGAGCAGTACTTC.

The rearrangement uses TRBV20-1 and TRBJ2-4; no clear D gene. The CDR3 totals 12 residues. Trimming took off 7 bases at V and 7 bases at J, with 14 bases between the two ends. The germline CDR1 and CDR2 sequences are DFQATT and SNEGSKA (reference sequence). The CDR3 spells CSGKIMGNIQYF. CDR3 DNA: TGCAGTGGCAAGATTATGGGGAACATTCAGTACTTC.

The table lists this clonotype with many counts. The chain employs TRBV6-6 and TRBJ2-1; tentative D call: TRBD2 (6 bases). Germline V gene sequence: CDR1 MNHNY, CDR2 SVGAGI (reference sequence). The CDR3 has 14 residues. Trimming pared 7 bases from V and 9 bases from J, leaving 19 bases between. CDR3 loop: CASNTGLALAEQFF. The CDR3 bases are TGTGCCAGCAATACGGGGCTAGCGCTGGCTGAGCAGTTCTTC.

This clonotype was seen many times. J is TRBJ1-6 and V is TRBV6-1; D call uncertain. Trimming removed 6 bases at V and 10 bases at J, with 13 bases between. The CDR3 extends over 13 amino acids. Per the germline V gene, CDR1 is MNHNS and CDR2 is SASEGT. CDR3 region: CASSPSAWSPLHF. The CDR3 nucleotides are TGTGCCAGCAGCCCCTCCGCGTGGTCACCCCTCCACTTT.